What follows describes a single TCR beta chain. Germline V gene sequence: CDR1 SNHLY, CDR2 FYNNEI. The CDR3 sequence is 11 residues long. These data originate in a study of blood T cell repertoires in COVID-19. Study at large: Donors in the United States, Italy and Spain gave samples during acute or convalescent COVID-19. PBMCs, B-cell-depleted T cells, or T cells were the source of the cDNA or gDNA that made up the material.

Under the authors' procedure: Amplification from reference gene primers served as the basis for estimated nucleated cell counts. Libraries were prepared by immunoSEQ multiplex PCR; TCRdb keeps only in-frame clonotypes and omits some of them. That table furnishes V, J and clone size, whereas the DNA furnished D and trimming. The repertoire has around 500,000 clones, approximately 86% of them found once; the top ten carry just over 8%. The sequenced sample consisted of PBMCs or T cells enriched from blood (not recorded which). This chain connects TRBV2 to TRBJ2-7; 9 bases are shared with TRBD1. The sequence derives from a woman between 55 and 75 years old who had recovered from COVID-19. The CDR3 DNA reads TGTGCCAGCAGTGTGGGGGACAGGGATTGGGTC. Amino acid sequence: CASSVGDRDWV.